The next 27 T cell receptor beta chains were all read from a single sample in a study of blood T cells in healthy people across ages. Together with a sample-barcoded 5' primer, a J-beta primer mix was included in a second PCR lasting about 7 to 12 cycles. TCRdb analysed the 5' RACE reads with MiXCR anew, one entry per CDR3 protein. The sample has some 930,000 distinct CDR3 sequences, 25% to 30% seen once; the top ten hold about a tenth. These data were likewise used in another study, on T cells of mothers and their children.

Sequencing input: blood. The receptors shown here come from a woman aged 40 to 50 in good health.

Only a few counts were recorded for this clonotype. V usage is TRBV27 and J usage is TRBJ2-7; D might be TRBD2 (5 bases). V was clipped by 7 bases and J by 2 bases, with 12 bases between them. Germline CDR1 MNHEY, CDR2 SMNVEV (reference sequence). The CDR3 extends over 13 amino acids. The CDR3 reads CASTPRDAYEQYF. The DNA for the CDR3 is TGTGCCAGCACCCCCCGGGATGCCTACGAGCAGTACTTC.

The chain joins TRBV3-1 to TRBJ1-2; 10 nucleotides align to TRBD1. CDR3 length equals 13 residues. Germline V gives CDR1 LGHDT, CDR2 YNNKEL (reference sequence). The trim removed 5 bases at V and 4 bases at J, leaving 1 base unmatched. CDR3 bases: TGTGCCAGCAGCTGGACAGGGGGCTATGGCTACACCTTC. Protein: CASSWTGGYGYTF.

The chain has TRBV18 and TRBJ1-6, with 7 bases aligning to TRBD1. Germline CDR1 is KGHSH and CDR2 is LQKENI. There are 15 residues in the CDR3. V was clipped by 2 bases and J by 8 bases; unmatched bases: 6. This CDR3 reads CASSPDKGTDSPLHF. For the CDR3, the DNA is TGTGCCAGCTCACCAGATAAAGGGACAGATTCACCCCTCCACTTT.

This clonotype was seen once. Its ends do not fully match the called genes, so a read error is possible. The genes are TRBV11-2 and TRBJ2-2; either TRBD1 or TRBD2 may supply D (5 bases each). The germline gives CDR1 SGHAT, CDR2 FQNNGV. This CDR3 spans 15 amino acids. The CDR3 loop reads CASSLEGRPTGELLF. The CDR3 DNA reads TGTGCCAGCAGCTTAGAGGGGCGCCCAACCGGGGAGCTGTTGTTT.

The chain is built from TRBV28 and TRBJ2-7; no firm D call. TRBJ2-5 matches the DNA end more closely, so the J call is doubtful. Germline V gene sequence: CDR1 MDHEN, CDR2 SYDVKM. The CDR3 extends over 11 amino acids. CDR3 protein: CASTMGETQYF. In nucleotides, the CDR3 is TGTGCCAGCACTATGGGGGAGACCCAGTACTTC.

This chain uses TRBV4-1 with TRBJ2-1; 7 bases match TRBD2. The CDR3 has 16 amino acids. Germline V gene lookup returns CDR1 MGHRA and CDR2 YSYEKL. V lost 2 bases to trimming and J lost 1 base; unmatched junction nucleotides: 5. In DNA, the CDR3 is TGCGCCAGCAGCCAACCTATTAGCGGGTCCTACAATGAGCAGTTCTTC. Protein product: CASSQPISGSYNEQFF.

The CDR3 DNA is TGTGCCAGCAGGTTGGGCATGAGGGGTGAAGCTTTCTTT. It translates to CASRLGMRGEAFF. V usage is TRBV28 and J usage is TRBJ1-1; D may be TRBD1 (5 bases). The CDR3 runs 13 residues. Germline V lookup: CDR1 MDHEN, CDR2 SYDVKM. Trimming took off 6 bases at V and 7 bases at J, with 15 bases between the two ends.

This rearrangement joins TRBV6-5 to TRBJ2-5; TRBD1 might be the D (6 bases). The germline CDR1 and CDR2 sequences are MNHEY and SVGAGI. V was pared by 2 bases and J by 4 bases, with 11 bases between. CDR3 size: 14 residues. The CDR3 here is CASSYGIRGETQYF. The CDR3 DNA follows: TGTGCCAGCAGTTACGGGATCAGGGGAGAGACCCAGTACTTC.

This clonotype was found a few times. This chain's CDR3 is CASGFGGGYYNEQFF. For the CDR3, the DNA is TGTGCTAGTGGTTTCGGCGGGGGATACTACAATGAGCAGTTCTTC. The rearrangement links TRBV12-5 to TRBJ2-1; 7 positions agree with TRBD2. Germline V gene data show CDR1 as LGHNT and CDR2 as FRNRAP. J was trimmed by 3 bases and V by 3 bases; bases with no gene match: 5. This CDR3 has 15 amino acids.

For the CDR3, the DNA is TGTGCCAGCAGCGCGGGACAGGGGTCACGCGAGCAGTACTTC. Translating gives CASSAGQGSREQYF. V usage is TRBV27 and J usage is TRBJ2-7; 10 bases are a match to TRBD1. V lost 6 bases and J lost 6; bases outside the gene matches: 8. The CDR3 runs 14 residues. CDR1 and CDR2 from the germline V gene are MNHEY and SMNVEV (reference sequence).

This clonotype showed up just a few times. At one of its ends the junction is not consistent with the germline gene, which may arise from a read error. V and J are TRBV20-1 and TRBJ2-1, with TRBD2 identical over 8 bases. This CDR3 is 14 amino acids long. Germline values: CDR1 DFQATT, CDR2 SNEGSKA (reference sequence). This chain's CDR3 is CSTRDTSGYNEQFF. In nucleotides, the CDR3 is TGCAGTACTAGAGATACTAGCGGATACAATGAGCAGTTCTTC.

The CDR3 DNA sequence: TGTGCCAGCAGCCTCGGACAGGGATGGACCGGGGAGCTGTTTTTT. Protein sequence: CASSLGQGWTGELFF. This chain connects TRBV7-8 to TRBJ2-2; TRBD1 matches 8 bases. The CDR3 loop spans 15 amino acids. Per the germline V gene, CDR1 is SGHVS and CDR2 is FQNEAQ. V gave up 5 bases and J gave up 5 bases; unmatched junction bases: 7.

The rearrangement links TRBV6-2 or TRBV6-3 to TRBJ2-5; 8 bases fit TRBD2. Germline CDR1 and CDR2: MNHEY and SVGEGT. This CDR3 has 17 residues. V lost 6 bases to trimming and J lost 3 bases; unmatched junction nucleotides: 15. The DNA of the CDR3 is TGTGCCAGCAGGACTATTACAGGTCGGGGGGGTGAAGAGACCCAGTACTTC. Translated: CASRTITGRGGEETQYF.

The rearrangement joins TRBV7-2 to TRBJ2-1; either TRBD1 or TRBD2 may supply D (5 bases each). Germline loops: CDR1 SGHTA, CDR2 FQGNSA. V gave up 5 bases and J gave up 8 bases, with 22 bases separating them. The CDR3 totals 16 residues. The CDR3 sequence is CASSRNLGRASHEQFF. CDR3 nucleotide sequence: TGTGCCAGCAGCCGGAACCTGGGACGCGCGTCCCATGAGCAGTTCTTC. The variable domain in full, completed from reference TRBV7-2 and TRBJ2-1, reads GAGVSQSPSNKVTEKGKDVELRCDPISGHTALYWYRQSLGQGLEFLIYFQGNSAPDKSGLPSDRFSAERTGGSVSTLTIQRTQQEDSAVYLCASSRNLGRASHEQFFGPGTRLTVL.

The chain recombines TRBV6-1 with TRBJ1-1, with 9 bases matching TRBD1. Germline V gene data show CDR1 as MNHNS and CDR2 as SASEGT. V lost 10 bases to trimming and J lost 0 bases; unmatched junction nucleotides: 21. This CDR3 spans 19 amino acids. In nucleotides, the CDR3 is TGTGCCATCTTTAGTGGTAGGCCGACAGGGGGTTCGGTGAACACTGAAGCTTTCTTT. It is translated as CAIFSGRPTGGSVNTEAFF.

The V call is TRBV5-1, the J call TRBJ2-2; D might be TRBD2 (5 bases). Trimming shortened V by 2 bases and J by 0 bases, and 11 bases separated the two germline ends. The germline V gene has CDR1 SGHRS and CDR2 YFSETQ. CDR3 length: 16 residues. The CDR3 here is CASSFGRVANTGELFF. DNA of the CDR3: TGCGCCAGCAGCTTTGGGCGGGTCGCGAACACCGGGGAGCTGTTTTTT.

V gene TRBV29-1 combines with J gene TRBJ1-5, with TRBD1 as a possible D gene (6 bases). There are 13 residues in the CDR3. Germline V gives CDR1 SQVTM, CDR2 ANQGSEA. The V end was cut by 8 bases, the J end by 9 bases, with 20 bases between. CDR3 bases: TGCAGCATAGGGGGGGTCGGGCGGGGGCCCCAGCATTTT. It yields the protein CSIGGVGRGPQHF.

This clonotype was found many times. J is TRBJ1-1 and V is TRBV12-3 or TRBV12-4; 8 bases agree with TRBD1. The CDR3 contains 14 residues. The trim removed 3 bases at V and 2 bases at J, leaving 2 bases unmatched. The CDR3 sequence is CASSLTGANTEAFF. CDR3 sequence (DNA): TGTGCCAGCAGTTTGACAGGGGCTAACACTGAAGCTTTCTTT.

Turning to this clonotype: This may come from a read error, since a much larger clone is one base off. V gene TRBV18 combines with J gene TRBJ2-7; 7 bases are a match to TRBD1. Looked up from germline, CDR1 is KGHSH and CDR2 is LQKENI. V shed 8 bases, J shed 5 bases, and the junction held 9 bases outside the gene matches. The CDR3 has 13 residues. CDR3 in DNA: TGTGCCAGCCCACTTCAACAGGGGAACGAGCAGTACTTC. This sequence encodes CASPLQQGNEQYF.

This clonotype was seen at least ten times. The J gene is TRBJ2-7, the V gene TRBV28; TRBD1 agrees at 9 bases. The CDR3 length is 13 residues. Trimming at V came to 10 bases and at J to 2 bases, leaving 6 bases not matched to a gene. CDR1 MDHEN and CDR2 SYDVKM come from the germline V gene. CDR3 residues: CATWDRVPYEQYF. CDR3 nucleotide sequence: TGTGCCACCTGGGACAGGGTCCCCTACGAGCAGTACTTC.

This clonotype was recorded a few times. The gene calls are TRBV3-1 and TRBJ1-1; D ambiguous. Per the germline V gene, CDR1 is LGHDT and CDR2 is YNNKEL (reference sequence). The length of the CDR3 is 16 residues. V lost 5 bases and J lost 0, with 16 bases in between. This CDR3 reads CASSVLPQTMNTEAFF. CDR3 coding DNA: TGTGCCAGCAGCGTCCTCCCACAGACCATGAACACTGAAGCTTTCTTT.

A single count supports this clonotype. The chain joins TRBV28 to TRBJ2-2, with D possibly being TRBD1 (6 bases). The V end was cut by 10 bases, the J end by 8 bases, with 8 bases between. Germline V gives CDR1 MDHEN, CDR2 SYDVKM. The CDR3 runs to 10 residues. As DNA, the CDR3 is TGTGCCACGAGGGGGGGGGAGCTGTTTTTT. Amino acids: CATRGGELFF.

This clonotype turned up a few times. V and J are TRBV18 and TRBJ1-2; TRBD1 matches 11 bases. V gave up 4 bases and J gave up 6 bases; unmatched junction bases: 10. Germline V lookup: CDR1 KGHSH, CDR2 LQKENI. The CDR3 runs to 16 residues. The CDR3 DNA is TGTGCCAGCTCACTCCGGACAGGGGGCGAAGTAGATGGCTACACCTTC. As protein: CASSLRTGGEVDGYTF. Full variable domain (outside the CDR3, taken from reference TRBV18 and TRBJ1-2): NAGVMQNPRHLVRRRGQEARLRCSPMKGHSHVYWYRQLPEEGLKFMVYLQKENIIDESGMPKERFSAEFPKEGPSILRIQQVVRGDSAAYFCASSLRTGGEVDGYTFGSGTRLTVV.

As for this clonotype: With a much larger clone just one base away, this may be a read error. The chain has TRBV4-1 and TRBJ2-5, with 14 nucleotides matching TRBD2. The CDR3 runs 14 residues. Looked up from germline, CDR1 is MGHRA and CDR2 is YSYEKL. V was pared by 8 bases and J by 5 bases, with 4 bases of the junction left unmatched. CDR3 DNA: TGCGCCAGCGCCGGACTAGCGGGGGGCGAGACCCAGTACTTC. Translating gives CASAGLAGGETQYF.

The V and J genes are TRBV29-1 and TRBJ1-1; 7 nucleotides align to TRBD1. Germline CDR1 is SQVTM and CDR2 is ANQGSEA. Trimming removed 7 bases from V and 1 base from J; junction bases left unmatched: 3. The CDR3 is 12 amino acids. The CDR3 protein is CSATGWNTEAFF. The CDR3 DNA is TGCAGCGCGACAGGGTGGAACACTGAAGCTTTCTTT.

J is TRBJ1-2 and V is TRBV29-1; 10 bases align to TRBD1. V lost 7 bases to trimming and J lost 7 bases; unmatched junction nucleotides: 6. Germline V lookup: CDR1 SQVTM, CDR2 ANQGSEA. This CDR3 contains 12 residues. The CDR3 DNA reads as TGCAGCGCCGACAGGGGGCTGGGTGGCTACACCTTC. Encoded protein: CSADRGLGGYTF.

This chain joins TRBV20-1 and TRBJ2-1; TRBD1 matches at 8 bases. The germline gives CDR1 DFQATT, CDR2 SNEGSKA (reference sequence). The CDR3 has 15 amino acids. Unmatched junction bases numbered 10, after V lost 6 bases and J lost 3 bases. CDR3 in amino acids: CSATARQGIYNEQFF. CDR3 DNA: TGCAGTGCGACCGCCCGACAGGGGATCTACAATGAGCAGTTCTTC.